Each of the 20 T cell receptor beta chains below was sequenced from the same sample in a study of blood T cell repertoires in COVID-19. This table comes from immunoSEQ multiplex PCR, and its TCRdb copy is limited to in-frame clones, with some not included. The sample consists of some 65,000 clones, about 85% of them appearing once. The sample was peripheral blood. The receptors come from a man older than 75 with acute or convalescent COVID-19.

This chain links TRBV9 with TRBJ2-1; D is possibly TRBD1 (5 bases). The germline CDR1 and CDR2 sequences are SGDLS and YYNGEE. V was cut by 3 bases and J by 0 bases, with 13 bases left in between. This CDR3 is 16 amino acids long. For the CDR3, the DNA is TGTGCCAGCAGCGCCTACCAGGGCAGCTCCTACAATGAGCAGTTCTTC. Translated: CASSAYQGSSYNEQFF.

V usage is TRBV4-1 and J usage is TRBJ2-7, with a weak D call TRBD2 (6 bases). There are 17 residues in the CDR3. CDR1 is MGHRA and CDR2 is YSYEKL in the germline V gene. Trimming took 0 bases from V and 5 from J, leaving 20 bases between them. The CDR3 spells CASSQEWRGPLGDEQYF. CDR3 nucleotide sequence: TGCGCCAGCAGCCAAGAGTGGCGGGGACCCCTGGGAGACGAGCAGTACTTC.

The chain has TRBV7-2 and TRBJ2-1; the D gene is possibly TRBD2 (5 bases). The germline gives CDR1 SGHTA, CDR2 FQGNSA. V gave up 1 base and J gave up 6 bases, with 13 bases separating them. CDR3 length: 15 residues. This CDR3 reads CASSLEPFGGNEQFF. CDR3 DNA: TGTGCCAGCAGCTTAGAGCCCTTCGGAGGCAATGAGCAGTTCTTC.

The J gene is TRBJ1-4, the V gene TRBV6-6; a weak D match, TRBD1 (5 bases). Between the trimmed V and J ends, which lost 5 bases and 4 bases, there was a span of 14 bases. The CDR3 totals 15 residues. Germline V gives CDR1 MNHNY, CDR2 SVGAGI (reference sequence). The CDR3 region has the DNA TGTGCCAGCAGTGGGCCCAGGGAAGTTAATGAAAAACTGTTTTTT. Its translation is CASSGPREVNEKLFF.

CDR3 region: CASSSGPTEAFF. For the CDR3, the DNA is TGTGCCAGCAGTTCAGGGCCCACTGAAGCTTTCTTT. This chain connects TRBV28 to TRBJ1-1, with D possibly TRBD1 on 5 matching bases. From germline, CDR1 is MDHEN and CDR2 SYDVKM. Deletions cut 4 bases from V and 4 bases from J, with 7 bases between. This CDR3 comprises 12 residues.

This chain's CDR3 is CASSVGTSGRFGGELFF. CDR3 coding DNA: TGTGCCAGCAGCGTAGGGACTAGCGGGAGATTCGGCGGGGAGCTGTTTTTT. The chain employs TRBV9 and TRBJ2-2; 13 nucleotides line up with TRBD2. The CDR3 totals 17 residues. V was clipped by 0 bases and J by 7 bases; unmatched bases: 6. The V gene's germline CDR1 is SGDLS and CDR2 YYNGEE.

CDR3 in amino acids: CASSPLAGFSDTQYF. In nucleotides, the CDR3 is TGTGCCAGCTCACCACTAGCGGGTTTCTCGGATACGCAGTATTTT. The chain recombines TRBV18 with TRBJ2-3, with 7 bases matching TRBD2. CDR3 length: 15 residues. The germline V gene encodes CDR1 KGHSH and CDR2 LQKENI. J gave up 6 bases and V 1 base, and 7 bases lay outside the gene matches.

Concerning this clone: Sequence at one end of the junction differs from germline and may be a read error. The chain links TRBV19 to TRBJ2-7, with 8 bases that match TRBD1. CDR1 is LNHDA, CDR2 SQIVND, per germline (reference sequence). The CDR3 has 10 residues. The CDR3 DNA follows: TGCCGGGACAGGTCTCCCGAGCAGTACTTC. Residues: CRDRSPEQYF.

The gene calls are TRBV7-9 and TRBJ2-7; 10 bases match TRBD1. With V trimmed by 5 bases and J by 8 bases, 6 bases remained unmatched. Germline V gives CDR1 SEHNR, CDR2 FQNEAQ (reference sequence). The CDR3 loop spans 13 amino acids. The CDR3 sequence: CASSTDRGDKQYF. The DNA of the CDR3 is TGTGCCAGCAGCACGGACAGGGGGGATAAGCAGTACTTC.

CDR3 loop: CASSSQGVDNSPLHF. In DNA, the CDR3 is TGTGCCAGCAGCTCACAGGGAGTGGATAATTCACCCCTCCACTTT. The genes are TRBV7-8 and TRBJ1-6; D is possibly TRBD1 (6 bases). CDR3 length equals 15 residues. Trimming stripped 4 bases from V and 5 bases from J, with 12 bases between. Germline-derived CDR1 and CDR2 are SGHVS and FQNEAQ.

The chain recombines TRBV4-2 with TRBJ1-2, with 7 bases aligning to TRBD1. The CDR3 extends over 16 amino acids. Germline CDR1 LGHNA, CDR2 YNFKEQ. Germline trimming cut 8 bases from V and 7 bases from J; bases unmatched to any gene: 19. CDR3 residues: CASHRSGTEGGFGYTF. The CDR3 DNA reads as TGTGCCAGCCACCGATCCGGGACAGAAGGGGGATTTGGCTACACCTTC.

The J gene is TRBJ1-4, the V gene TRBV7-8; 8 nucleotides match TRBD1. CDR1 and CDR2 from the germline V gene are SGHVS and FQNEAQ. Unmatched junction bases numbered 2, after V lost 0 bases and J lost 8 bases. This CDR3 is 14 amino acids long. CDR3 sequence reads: CASSLAGQVEKLFF. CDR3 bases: TGTGCCAGCAGCTTAGCGGGACAGGTAGAAAAACTGTTTTTT.

Here the CDR3 reads CASSPNPRGRRGYEQYF. CDR3 nucleotide sequence: TGTGCCAGCAGCCCAAATCCTAGGGGCAGGCGAGGCTACGAGCAGTACTTC. The chain couples TRBV27 to TRBJ2-7; possible D gene TRBD1, 5 bases. Per the germline V gene, CDR1 is MNHEY and CDR2 is SMNVEV (reference sequence). V lost 6 bases, J lost 3 bases, and 24 bases lay in between. The CDR3 covers 17 residues.

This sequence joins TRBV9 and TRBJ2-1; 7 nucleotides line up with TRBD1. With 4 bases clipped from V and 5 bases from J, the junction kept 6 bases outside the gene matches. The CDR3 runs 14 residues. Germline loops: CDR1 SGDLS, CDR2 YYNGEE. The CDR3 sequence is CASSPTGQNNEQFF. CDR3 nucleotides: TGTGCCAGCAGCCCCACGGGACAGAACAATGAGCAGTTCTTC.

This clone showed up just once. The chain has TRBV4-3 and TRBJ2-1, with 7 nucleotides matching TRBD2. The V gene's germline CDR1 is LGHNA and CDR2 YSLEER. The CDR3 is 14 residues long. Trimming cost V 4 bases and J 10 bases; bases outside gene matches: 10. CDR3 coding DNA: TGCGCCAGCAGCCCAAGCGGGGCCGGGGAGGAGCAGTTCTTC. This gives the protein CASSPSGAGEEQFF.

CDR3 residues: CASSPDRANEAFF. DNA of the CDR3: TGTGCCAGCAGCCCGGACAGGGCTAATGAAGCTTTCTTT. The chain links TRBV13 to TRBJ1-1, with 8 bases fitting TRBD1. J lost 7 bases, V lost 5 bases, and 6 bases had no gene match. This CDR3 region has 13 residues. Looked up from germline, CDR1 is PRHDT and CDR2 is FYEKMQ (reference sequence). The full variable domain, rest sourced from reference TRBV13 and TRBJ1-1, is AAGVIQSPRHLIKEKRETATLKCYPIPRHDTVYWYQQGPGQDPQFLISFYEKMQSDKGSIPDRFSAQQFSDYHSELNMSSLELGDSALYFCASSPDRANEAFFGQGTRLTVV.

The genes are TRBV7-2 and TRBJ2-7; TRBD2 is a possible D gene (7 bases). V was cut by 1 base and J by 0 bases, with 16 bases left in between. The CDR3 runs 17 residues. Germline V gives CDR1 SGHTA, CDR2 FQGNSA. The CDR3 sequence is CASSLVGGGAVSYEQYF. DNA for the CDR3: TGTGCCAGCAGCTTAGTAGGGGGAGGGGCAGTCTCCTACGAGCAGTACTTC.

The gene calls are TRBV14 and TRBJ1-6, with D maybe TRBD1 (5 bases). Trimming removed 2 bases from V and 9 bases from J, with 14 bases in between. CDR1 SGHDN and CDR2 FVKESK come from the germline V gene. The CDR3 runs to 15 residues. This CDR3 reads CASSQSARGGSPLHF. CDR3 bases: TGTGCCAGCAGCCAATCCGCGCGGGGGGGTTCACCCCTCCACTTT.

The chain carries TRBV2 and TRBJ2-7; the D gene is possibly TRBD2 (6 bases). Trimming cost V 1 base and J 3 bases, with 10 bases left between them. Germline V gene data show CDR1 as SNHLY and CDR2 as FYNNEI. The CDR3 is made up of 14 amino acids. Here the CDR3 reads CASSEGLALYEQYF. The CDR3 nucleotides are TGTGCCAGCAGTGAAGGGCTAGCGCTCTACGAGCAGTACTTC.

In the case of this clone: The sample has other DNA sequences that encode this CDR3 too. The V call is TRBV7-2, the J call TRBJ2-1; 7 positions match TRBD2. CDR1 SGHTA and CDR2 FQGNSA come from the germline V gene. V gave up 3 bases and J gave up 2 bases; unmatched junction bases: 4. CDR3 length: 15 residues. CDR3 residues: CASSLGGLAYNEQFF. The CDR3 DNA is TGTGCCAGCAGCTTGGGCGGACTAGCCTACAATGAGCAGTTCTTC.